The source of this TCR beta chain is a study of glioma-infiltrating T cells after dendritic cell vaccination. The wider study: Between about 2003 and 2013, patients got autologous tumor lysate-pulsed dendritic cell vaccines. The vaccine used monocyte-derived dendritic cells pulsed overnight with autologous tumor lysate.

Assay used: immunoSEQ multiplex PCR; TCRdb lists only in-frame clones, some missing. The sample has 85,000 to 110,000 clones; roughly four fifths are singletons. Overall study results and limits: Few patients contributed both blood and tumor specimens.

The CDR3 has 13 residues. Trimming took 6 bases from V and 2 from J; bases not matched to a gene: 4. The germline CDR1 and CDR2 sequences are LNHDA and SQIVND (reference sequence). Notes on this clone: The antigen is undetermined. Other DNA sequences of this sample code for an identical CDR3.

This clonotype originated in a human donor with glioblastoma. This sequence joins TRBV19 and TRBJ2-7, with 7 nucleotides matching TRBD1. Sequences were derived from blood, sampled before dendritic cell vaccination. CDR3 loop: CASSYQGAYEQYF. The CDR3 nucleotides are TGTGCCAGTAGCTACCAGGGGGCCTACGAGCAGTACTTC.